Below, 3 T cell receptor beta chains from the same sample are listed, as sequenced in a study of T cell repertoires in cytomegalovirus infection. TCRdb reanalysed the reads using MiXCR and keeps one entry per CDR3 protein. The sample yields under 150,000 distinct CDR3 sequences, roughly 30% seen once. Their recognized antigens are unknown. This specimen was CD8+ T cells from cultured PBMCs, taken from culture after CMV antigen stimulation. These receptors came from a human donor in good health (CMV status not recorded). Some clones in this sample may be carry-over from other donors' samples.

The chain uses TRBV6-1 and TRBJ2-6; D remains unclear. The CDR3 is 17 amino acids. The germline V gene has CDR1 MNHNS and CDR2 SASEGT. V was pared by 5 bases and J by 0 bases, with 14 bases between. CDR3 sequence reads: CASSPPTFNSGANVLTF. As DNA, the CDR3 is TGTGCCAGCAGTCCACCGACCTTTAACTCTGGGGCCAACGTCCTGACTTTC.

This clonotype was seen ten or more times. The rearrangement links TRBV7-2 to TRBJ2-2; D not resolved. The CDR3 has 14 residues. Per germline, CDR1 SGHTA and CDR2 FQGNSA. V lost 1 base, J lost 6 bases, and 9 bases lay in between. The CDR3 coding sequence is TGTGCCAGCAGCTTAGGGGATTTGGCCGGGGAGCTGTTTTTT. Translation: CASSLGDLAGELFF.

This clonotype was counted a single time. This chain joins TRBV4-1 and TRBJ1-1; no reliable D call. Germline CDR1 and CDR2: MGHRA and YSYEKL. The CDR3 runs to 14 residues. The germline V and J ends were trimmed by 4 bases and 4 bases, with 13 bases remaining between them. The DNA of the CDR3 is TGCGCCAGCAGCCTCTCGCGGGAGGGCACTGAAGCTTTCTTT. Protein sequence: CASSLSREGTEAFF.